This TCR beta chain was recorded in a study of blood T cell repertoires in COVID-19. At the level of the study: Material from acute and convalescent COVID-19 was sourced from the United States, Italy and Spain.

Participants spanned ages about 18 to 90 years and resided in about 24 US areas. In the original processing: Reference gene primers were amplified, and this amplification served to estimate nucleated cell counts. The table came from immunoSEQ multiplex PCR; TCRdb's copy has only in-frame clones and leaves some out. That table furnishes V, J and clone size, whereas the DNA furnished D and trimming. The sample consists of about 280,000 clones, 90% of them appearing once. The CDR3 consists of 14 residues. The germline gives CDR1 SQVTM, CDR2 ANQGSEA. V shed 6 bases and J 2 bases; nucleotides not matched to a gene: 4.

Sequencing was carried out using PBMCs or T cells enriched from blood (not recorded which). This TCR was sampled from a woman younger than 30 with acute COVID-19. This chain links TRBV29-1 with TRBJ2-1; 10 bases are a match to TRBD1. This chain's CDR3 is CSVRDRGPYNEQFF. The CDR3, as DNA: TGCAGCGTCCGGGACAGGGGCCCCTACAATGAGCAGTTCTTC.